The 20 T cell receptor beta chains below come from one sample, sequenced in a study of cytomegalovirus exposure and HLA in healthy donors. PCR amplification relied on 60 Vbeta primers (plus 13 Jbeta primers). TCRdb's table, derived via immunoSEQ multiplex PCR, lists solely in-frame clones and lacks some. The listing records about 170,000 clones. Sequencing was performed on PBMCs. Receptor source: a woman in her late teens or twenties in good health and CMV-seropositive.

The chain joins TRBV5-1 to TRBJ2-7; 8 positions match TRBD1. Unmatched junction bases numbered 5, after V lost 0 bases and J lost 3 bases. The CDR3 is 15 amino acids. CDR1 and CDR2 from the germline V gene are SGHRS and YFSETQ. In nucleotides, the CDR3 is TGCGCCAGCAGCTTGGGAACAGGGGGTAACTACGAGCAGTACTTC. Protein: CASSLGTGGNYEQYF.

V and J are TRBV18 and TRBJ2-7; 8 bases line up with TRBD1. J was trimmed by 3 bases and V by 0 bases; bases with no gene match: 1. This CDR3 spans 14 amino acids. Germline values: CDR1 KGHSH, CDR2 LQKENI. CDR3 bases: TGTGCCAGCTCACCACCTGACAGGGGCTACGAGCAGTACTTC. Its protein product is CASSPPDRGYEQYF.

The rearrangement uses TRBV29-1 and TRBJ2-1; no reliable D call. The CDR3 has 12 amino acids. Germline V lookup: CDR1 SQVTM, CDR2 ANQGSEA. V lost 6 bases and J 5 bases, leaving 11 bases between the germline ends. The CDR3 is CSVLPLNNEQFF. CDR3 DNA: TGCAGCGTCCTACCACTAAACAATGAGCAGTTCTTC.

This chain joins TRBV7-2 and TRBJ1-3; D unclear. The CDR3 runs 18 residues. V was pared by 2 bases and J by 0 bases, with 17 bases between. Germline-derived CDR1 and CDR2 are SGHTA and FQGNSA. CDR3 bases: TGTGCCAGCAGCTTAACCGGAGGCAGGCACTACTCTGGAAACACCATATATTTT. Protein product: CASSLTGGRHYSGNTIYF.

The chain employs TRBV6-1 and TRBJ2-1; TRBD2 matches at 9 bases. The CDR3 has 15 residues. The germline V gene encodes CDR1 MNHNS and CDR2 SASEGT. V dropped 1 base and J dropped 5; count of bases not matched to a gene: 3. DNA of the CDR3: TGTGCCAGCAGTGAAGTTAGCGGGAGCAACAATGAGCAGTTCTTC. This gives the protein CASSEVSGSNNEQFF.

The chain joins TRBV5-4 to TRBJ2-1; 8 bases line up with TRBD2. Germline V gene lookup returns CDR1 SGHNT and CDR2 YYREEE (reference sequence). CDR3 size: 15 residues. V shed 4 bases and J 0 bases; nucleotides not matched to a gene: 3. The CDR3 bases are TGTGCCAGCAGCCGGGGGGGGAGCTCCTACAATGAGCAGTTCTTC. This gives the protein CASSRGGSSYNEQFF.

The chain links TRBV30 to TRBJ2-5; 7 bases are a match to TRBD2. Germline CDR1 reads GTSNPN; CDR2 reads SVGIG (reference sequence). With 5 bases clipped from V and 5 bases from J, the junction kept 14 bases outside the gene matches. This CDR3 is 15 amino acids long. CDR3 bases: TGTGCCTGGGATTCGGGAATGACTAGCAGGGAGACCCAGTACTTC. It codes for CAWDSGMTSRETQYF.

The chain couples TRBV18 to TRBJ2-7; TRBD1 aligns across 9 bases. The CDR3 is 15 residues long. Germline-derived CDR1 and CDR2 are KGHSH and LQKENI. J lost 3 bases, V lost 6 bases, and 9 bases had no gene match. The CDR3 here is CASSGGGQGYYEQYF. CDR3 DNA: TGTGCCAGCTCGGGAGGGGGACAGGGCTACTACGAGCAGTACTTC.

The gene calls are TRBV30 and TRBJ1-2; TRBD1 might be the D (6 bases). The CDR3 is 14 residues long. Trimming removed 4 bases from V and 4 bases from J, with 16 bases in between. In germline, CDR1 is GTSNPN, CDR2 SVGIG (reference sequence). CDR3 in DNA: TGTGCCTGGATACAGGGCCCAAGCGCCTATGGCTACACCTTC. It yields the protein CAWIQGPSAYGYTF.

The V call is TRBV2, the J call TRBJ1-3, with D possibly TRBD1 on 6 matching bases. Trimming took 7 bases from V and 2 from J, leaving 15 bases between them. CDR3 length: 15 amino acids. Germline-derived CDR1 and CDR2 are SNHLY and FYNNEI. CDR3 loop: CASTSDRSAGNTIYF. DNA for the CDR3: TGTGCCAGCACCTCTGACAGGAGTGCTGGAAACACCATATATTTT.

V is TRBV6-1 and J is TRBJ1-1; D not resolved. Germline CDR1 MNHNS, CDR2 SASEGT. The CDR3 covers 12 residues. Trimming stripped 7 bases from V and 9 bases from J, with 15 bases between. The CDR3: CASISSELKAFF. The CDR3 nucleotides are TGTGCCAGCATTAGCTCGGAGTTGAAAGCTTTCTTT.

The rearrangement uses TRBV6-6 and TRBJ2-1, with a tentative D call TRBD2 (5 bases). The CDR3 runs 13 residues. The V gene lost 3 bases and the J gene lost 4 bases, with 7 bases spanning the gap. Looked up from germline, CDR1 is MNHNY and CDR2 is SVGAGI (reference sequence). Here the CDR3 reads CASSYEGYNEQFF. CDR3 DNA: TGTGCCAGCAGTTATGAGGGTTACAATGAGCAGTTCTTC.

The chain links TRBV11-2 to TRBJ1-1; a possible D gene is TRBD1 (5 bases). Germline CDR1 is SGHAT and CDR2 is FQNNGV. Trimming pared 0 bases from V and 5 bases from J, leaving 7 bases between. This CDR3 contains 13 residues. The CDR3 nucleotides read TGTGCCAGCAGCTTAGACGGGGGGACTGAAGCTTTCTTT. This translates into CASSLDGGTEAFF.

The chain combines TRBV30 with TRBJ1-6, with D perhaps TRBD1 (6 bases). The CDR3 loop spans 14 amino acids. V was trimmed by 0 bases and J by 8 bases, leaving 11 bases between them. The V gene's germline CDR1 is GTSNPN and CDR2 SVGIG (reference sequence). In DNA form, the CDR3 reads TGTGCCTGGAGTGTAGTTAACAGGGATTCACCCCTCCACTTT. Protein sequence: CAWSVVNRDSPLHF.

The V call is TRBV29-1, the J call TRBJ1-1; 8 positions match TRBD1. The J segment lost 2 bases and the V segment lost 7 bases, leaving 3 bases of the junction unmatched. This CDR3 has 12 amino acids. Germline values: CDR1 SQVTM, CDR2 ANQGSEA. This chain's CDR3 is CSAGQGNTEAFF. The CDR3 nucleotides are TGCAGCGCCGGACAGGGAAACACTGAAGCTTTCTTT.

The chain carries TRBV4-1 and TRBJ2-1; 15 bases agree with TRBD2. CDR1 is MGHRA and CDR2 is YSYEKL in the germline V gene. J gave up 4 bases and V 0 bases, and 13 bases lay outside the gene matches. CDR3 size: 21 residues. The CDR3 loop reads CASSQDLIGLAGGVGYNEQFF. In DNA, the CDR3 is TGCGCCAGCAGCCAAGATTTAATAGGACTAGCGGGGGGGGTGGGGTACAATGAGCAGTTCTTC.

The rearrangement uses TRBV5-8 and TRBJ2-7, with D uncertain. CDR3 length: 14 amino acids. V was pared by 0 bases and J by 2 bases, with 9 bases between. The germline V gene encodes CDR1 SGHTS and CDR2 YDEGEE. CDR3 protein: CASSLVISTYEQYF. In DNA form, the CDR3 reads TGTGCCAGCAGCTTGGTAATTAGCACCTACGAGCAGTACTTC. The full variable domain, rest sourced from reference TRBV5-8 and TRBJ2-7, is EAGVTQSPTHLIKTRGQQATLRCSPISGHTSVYWYQQALGLGLQFLLWYDEGEERNRGNFPPRFSGRQFPNYSSELNVNALELEDSALYLCASSLVISTYEQYFGPGTRLTVT.

CDR3 sequence (DNA): TGTGCCAGCAGCTCGGGACTAGACACGCAGTATTTT. It is translated as CASSSGLDTQYF. The chain couples TRBV2 to TRBJ2-3; the match to TRBD2 covers 8 bases. Germline V gene sequence: CDR1 SNHLY, CDR2 FYNNEI. V shed 6 bases and J 9 bases; nucleotides not matched to a gene: 5. The CDR3 has 12 residues. The full variable domain, in which reference TRBV2 and TRBJ2-3 provide the parts outside the CDR3, is EPEVTQTPSHQVTQMGQEVILRCVPISNHLYFYWYRQILGQKVEFLVSFYNNEISEKSEIFDDQFSVERPDGSNFTLKIRSTKLEDSAMYFCASSSGLDTQYFGPGTRLTVL.

V gene TRBV13 combines with J gene TRBJ1-2; 8 bases line up with TRBD1. The CDR3 extends over 12 amino acids. The V segment lost 3 bases and the J segment 6 bases; nucleotides outside the gene matches: 0. CDR1 is PRHDT, CDR2 FYEKMQ, per germline (reference sequence). The CDR3 region is CASSLTGDGYTF. CDR3 nucleotides: TGTGCCAGCAGCTTGACAGGGGATGGCTACACCTTC.

This sequence joins TRBV5-1 and TRBJ2-1; tentative D call: TRBD2 (6 bases). Trimming took 4 bases from V and 2 from J, leaving 16 bases between them. CDR3 length: 16 amino acids. The germline gives CDR1 SGHRS, CDR2 YFSETQ. CDR3 in amino acids: CASSARLGAPYNEQFF. The CDR3, as DNA: TGCGCCAGCAGCGCCAGACTAGGGGCCCCCTACAATGAGCAGTTCTTC.